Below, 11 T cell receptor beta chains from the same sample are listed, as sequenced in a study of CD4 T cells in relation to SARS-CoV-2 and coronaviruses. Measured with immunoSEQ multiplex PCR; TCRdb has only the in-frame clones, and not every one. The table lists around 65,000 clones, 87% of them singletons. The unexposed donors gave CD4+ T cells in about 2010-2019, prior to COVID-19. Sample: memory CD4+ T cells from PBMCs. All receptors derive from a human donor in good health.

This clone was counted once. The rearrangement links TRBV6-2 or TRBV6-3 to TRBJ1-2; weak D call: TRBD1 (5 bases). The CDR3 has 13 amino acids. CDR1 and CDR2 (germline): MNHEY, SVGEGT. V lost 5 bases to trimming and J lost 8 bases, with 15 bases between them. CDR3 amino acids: CASSIQTGRGYTF. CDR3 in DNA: TGTGCCAGCAGTATACAAACGGGACGGGGCTACACCTTC.

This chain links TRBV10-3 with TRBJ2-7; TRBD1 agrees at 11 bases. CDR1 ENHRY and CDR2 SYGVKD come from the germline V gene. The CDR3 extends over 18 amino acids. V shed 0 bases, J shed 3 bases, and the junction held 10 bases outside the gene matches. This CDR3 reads CAISESGTGGNFIYEQYF. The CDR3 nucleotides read TGTGCCATCAGTGAGTCAGGGACAGGGGGTAATTTCATCTACGAGCAGTACTTC.

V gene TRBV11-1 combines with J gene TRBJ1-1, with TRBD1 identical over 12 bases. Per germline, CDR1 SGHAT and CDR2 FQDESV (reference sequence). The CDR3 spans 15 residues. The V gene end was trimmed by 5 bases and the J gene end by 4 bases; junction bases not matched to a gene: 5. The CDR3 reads CASSPLGQGATEAFF. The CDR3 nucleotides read TGTGCCAGCAGCCCCTTGGGACAGGGGGCCACTGAAGCTTTCTTT. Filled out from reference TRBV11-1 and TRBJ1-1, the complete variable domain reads EAEVAQSPRYKITEKSQAVAFWCDPISGHATLYWYRQILGQGPELLVQFQDESVVDDSQLPKDRFSAERLKGVDSTLKIQPAELGDSAMYLCASSPLGQGATEAFFGQGTRLTVV.

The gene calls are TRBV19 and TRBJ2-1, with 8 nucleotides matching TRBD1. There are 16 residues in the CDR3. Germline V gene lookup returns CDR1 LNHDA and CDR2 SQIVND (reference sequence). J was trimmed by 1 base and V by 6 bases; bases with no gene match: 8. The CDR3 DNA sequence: TGTGCCAGTAGCCCCGGACAGGGTGGGTCCTACAATGAGCAGTTCTTC. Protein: CASSPGQGGSYNEQFF.

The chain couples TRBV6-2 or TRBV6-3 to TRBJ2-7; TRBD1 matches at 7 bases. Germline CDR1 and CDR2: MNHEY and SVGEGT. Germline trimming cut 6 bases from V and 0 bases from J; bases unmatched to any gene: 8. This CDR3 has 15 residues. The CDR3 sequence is CASSLQGITSYEQYF. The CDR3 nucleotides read TGTGCCAGCAGCCTACAGGGGATCACCTCCTACGAGCAGTACTTC.

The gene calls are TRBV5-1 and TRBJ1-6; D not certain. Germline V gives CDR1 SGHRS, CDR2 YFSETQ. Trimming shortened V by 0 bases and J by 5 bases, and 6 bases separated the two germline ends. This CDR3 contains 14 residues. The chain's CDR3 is CASSLEYNNSPLHF. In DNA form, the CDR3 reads TGCGCCAGCAGCTTGGAGTACAATAATTCACCCCTCCACTTT.

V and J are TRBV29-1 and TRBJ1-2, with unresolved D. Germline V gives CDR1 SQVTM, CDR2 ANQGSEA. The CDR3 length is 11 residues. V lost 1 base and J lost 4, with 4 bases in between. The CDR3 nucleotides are TGCAGCGTTGAAGGGACCTATGGCTACACCTTC. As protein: CSVEGTYGYTF.

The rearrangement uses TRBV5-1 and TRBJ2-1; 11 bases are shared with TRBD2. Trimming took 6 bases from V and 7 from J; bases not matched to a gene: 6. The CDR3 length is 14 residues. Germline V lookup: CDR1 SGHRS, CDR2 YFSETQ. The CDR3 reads CASKGSGRVNEQFF. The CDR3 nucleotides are TGCGCCAGCAAAGGTAGCGGGAGGGTTAATGAGCAGTTCTTC. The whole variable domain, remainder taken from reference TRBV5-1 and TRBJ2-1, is KAGVTQTPRYLIKTRGQQVTLSCSPISGHRSVSWYQQTPGQGLQFLFEYFSETQRNKGNFPGRFSGRQFSNSRSEMNVSTLELGDSALYLCASKGSGRVNEQFFGPGTRLTVL.

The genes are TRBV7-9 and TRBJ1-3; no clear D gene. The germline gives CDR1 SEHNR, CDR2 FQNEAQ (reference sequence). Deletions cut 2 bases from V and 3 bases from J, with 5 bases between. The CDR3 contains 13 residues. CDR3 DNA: TGTGCCAGCAGCTTATTCGATGGAAACACCATATATTTT. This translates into CASSLFDGNTIYF.

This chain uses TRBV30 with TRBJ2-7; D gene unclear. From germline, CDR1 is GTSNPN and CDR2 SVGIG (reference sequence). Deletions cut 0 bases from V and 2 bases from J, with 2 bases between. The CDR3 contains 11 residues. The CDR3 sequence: CAWSVAYEQYF. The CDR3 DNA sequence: TGTGCCTGGAGTGTAGCCTACGAGCAGTACTTC.

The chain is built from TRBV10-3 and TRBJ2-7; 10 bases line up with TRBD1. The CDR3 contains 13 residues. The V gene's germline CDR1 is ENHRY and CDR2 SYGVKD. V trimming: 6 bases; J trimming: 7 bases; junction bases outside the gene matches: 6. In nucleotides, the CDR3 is TGTGCCATCAGCGGGACAGGGGAGGAGGAGCAGTACTTC. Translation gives CAISGTGEEEQYF.